The 9 T cell receptor beta chains below come from one sample, sequenced in a study of vaccination and CD4 T cells after COVID-19. Scientists ran DNA taken from cultured CD4+ T cells through the Oncomine TCR Beta short-read assay for sequencing. TCRdb passed the PCR reads through MiXCR, listing each CDR3 protein once. The sample records around 13,000 distinct CDR3 sequences, 52% being singletons. Their specific antigens are unknown. The treatment: approximately 11-day PBMC culture with coronavirus spike peptide pools or control peptides (ViraFEST assay). What was sequenced was CD4+ T cells from blood, cultured in vitro. The receptors were gathered from a human donor who had recovered from COVID-19.

V usage is TRBV20-1 and J usage is TRBJ1-2; TRBD1 matches 7 bases. CDR1 DFQATT and CDR2 SNEGSKA come from the germline V gene (reference sequence). The CDR3 runs to 15 residues. The J segment lost 5 bases and the V segment lost 4 bases, leaving 13 bases of the junction unmatched. CDR3 nucleotides: TGCAGTGCTAATAGTATGACAGGGAAGACTTATGGCTACACCTTC. Encoded protein: CSANSMTGKTYGYTF.

V is TRBV6-2 or TRBV6-3 and J is TRBJ2-1; 13 nucleotides match TRBD2. The trim removed 7 bases at V and 6 bases at J, leaving 12 bases unmatched. Germline V gives CDR1 MNHEY, CDR2 SVGEGT. CDR3 length: 17 residues. The CDR3 here is CASIYERTSGSINEQFF. CDR3 bases: TGTGCCAGCATCTATGAAAGGACTAGCGGGAGTATCAATGAGCAGTTCTTC.

This clonotype came up a few times. The J gene is TRBJ2-1, the V gene TRBV27; possible D gene TRBD2, 5 bases. V lost 3 bases and J lost 8, with 14 bases in between. CDR1 is MNHEY and CDR2 is SMNVEV in the germline V gene (reference sequence). CDR3 length equals 14 residues. CDR3 sequence (DNA): TGTGCCAGCAGTTTTCTGGGGAGCGCGGATGAGCAGTTCTTC. It yields the protein CASSFLGSADEQFF.

The V and J genes are TRBV7-9 and TRBJ2-3; possible D gene TRBD2, 6 bases. Germline CDR1 and CDR2: SEHNR and FQNEAQ (reference sequence). Trimming took 5 bases from V and 2 from J, leaving 14 bases between them. The CDR3 consists of 15 residues. CDR3 region: CASSPRLVVTDTQYF. For the CDR3, the DNA is TGTGCCAGCAGCCCCCGACTAGTCGTCACAGATACGCAGTATTTT.

The sample holds one count of this clonotype. V and J are TRBV6-1 and TRBJ2-1; D not resolved. Germline CDR1 and CDR2: MNHNS and SASEGT. V was clipped by 6 bases and J by 8 bases, with 11 bases between them. The CDR3 loop spans 12 amino acids. CDR3 sequence (DNA): TGTGCCAGCAGGAGTACCTCCCATGAGCAGTTCTTC. Residues: CASRSTSHEQFF.

This clonotype appeared a few times. This chain uses TRBV19 with TRBJ1-6; 10 bases map to TRBD1. The CDR3 consists of 14 residues. Per the germline V gene, CDR1 is LNHDA and CDR2 is SQIVND (reference sequence). With 7 bases clipped from V and 10 bases from J, the junction kept 7 bases outside the gene matches. The CDR3 nucleotides read TGTGCCAGTACCCCGGACAGGGGGTTGTCACCCCTCCACTTT. It encodes CASTPDRGLSPLHF. Based on the CDR3 plus reference TRBV19 and TRBJ1-6, the full variable domain is DGGITQSPKYLFRKEGQNVTLSCEQNLNHDAMYWYRQDPGQGLRLIYYSQIVNDFQKGDIAEGYSVSREKKESFPLTVTSAQKNPTAFYLCASTPDRGLSPLHFGNGTRLTVT.

There are a few counts of this clonotype. The genes are TRBV20-1 and TRBJ1-2; maybe TRBD1 (5 bases). Trimming removed 0 bases from V and 4 bases from J, with 12 bases in between. Germline V CDR1 and CDR2: DFQATT, SNEGSKA (reference sequence). The CDR3 runs to 14 residues. The DNA for the CDR3 is TGCAGTGCTAGAGATCGGGGGGGTCCCTATGGCTACACCTTC. This gives the protein CSARDRGGPYGYTF.

This chain uses TRBV27 with TRBJ2-3, with TRBD2 as a possible D gene (6 bases). Trimming left V 5 bases short and J 1 base short, with 10 bases between. Germline loops: CDR1 MNHEY, CDR2 SMNVEV (reference sequence). CDR3 length equals 14 residues. The DNA of the CDR3 is TGTGCCAGCAGTCGGCGACTAGGCACAGATACGCAGTATTTT. Encoded protein: CASSRRLGTDTQYF.

V and J are TRBV5-1 and TRBJ2-7; weak D call: TRBD1 (6 bases). This CDR3 has 14 amino acids. V lost 4 bases and J 2 bases, leaving 13 bases between the germline ends. The germline V gene has CDR1 SGHRS and CDR2 YFSETQ. In nucleotides, the CDR3 is TGCGCCAGCAGCAAGTCACAGGGCCCCTACGAGCAGTACTTC. This gives the protein CASSKSQGPYEQYF.